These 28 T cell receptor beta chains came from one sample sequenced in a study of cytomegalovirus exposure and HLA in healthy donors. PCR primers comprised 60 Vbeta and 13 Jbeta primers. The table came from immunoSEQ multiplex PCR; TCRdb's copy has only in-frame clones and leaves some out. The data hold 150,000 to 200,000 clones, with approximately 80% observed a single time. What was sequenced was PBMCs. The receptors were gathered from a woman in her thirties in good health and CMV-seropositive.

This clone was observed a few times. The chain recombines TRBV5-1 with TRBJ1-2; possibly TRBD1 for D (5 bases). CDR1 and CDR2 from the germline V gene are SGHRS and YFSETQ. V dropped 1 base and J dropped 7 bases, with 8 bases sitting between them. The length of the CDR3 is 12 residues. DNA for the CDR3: TGCGCCAGCAGCTTGACAGGTGCTGGCTACACCTTC. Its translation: CASSLTGAGYTF. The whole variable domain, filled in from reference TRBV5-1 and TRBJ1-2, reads KAGVTQTPRYLIKTRGQQVTLSCSPISGHRSVSWYQQTPGQGLQFLFEYFSETQRNKGNFPGRFSGRQFSNSRSEMNVSTLELGDSALYLCASSLTGAGYTFGSGTRLTVV.

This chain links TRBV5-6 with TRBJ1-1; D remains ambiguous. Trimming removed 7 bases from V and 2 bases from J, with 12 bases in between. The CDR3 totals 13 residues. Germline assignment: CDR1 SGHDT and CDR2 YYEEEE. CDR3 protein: CASQRLQNTEAFF. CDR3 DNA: TGTGCCAGCCAGCGACTTCAAAACACTGAAGCTTTCTTT.

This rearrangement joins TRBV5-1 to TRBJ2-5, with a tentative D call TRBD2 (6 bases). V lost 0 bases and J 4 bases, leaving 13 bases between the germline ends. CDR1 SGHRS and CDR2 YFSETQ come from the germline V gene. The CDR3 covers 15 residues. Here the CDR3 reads CASSLAASARETQYF. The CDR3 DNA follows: TGCGCCAGCAGCTTGGCCGCTAGCGCTCGAGAGACCCAGTACTTC.

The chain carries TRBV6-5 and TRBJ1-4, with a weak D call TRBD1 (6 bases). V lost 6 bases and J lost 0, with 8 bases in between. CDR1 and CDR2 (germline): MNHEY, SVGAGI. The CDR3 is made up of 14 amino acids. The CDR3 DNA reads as TGTGCCAGCAGCCGGACAGCAACTAATGAAAAACTGTTTTTT. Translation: CASSRTATNEKLFF.

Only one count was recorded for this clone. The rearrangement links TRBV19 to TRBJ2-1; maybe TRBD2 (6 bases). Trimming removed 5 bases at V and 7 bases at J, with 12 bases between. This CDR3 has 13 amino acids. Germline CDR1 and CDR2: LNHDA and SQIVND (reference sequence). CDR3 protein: CASSSEAGNEQFF. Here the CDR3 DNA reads TGTGCCAGTAGTTCGGAGGCGGGGAATGAGCAGTTCTTC. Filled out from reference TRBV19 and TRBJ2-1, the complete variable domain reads DGGITQSPKYLFRKEGQNVTLSCEQNLNHDAMYWYRQDPGQGLRLIYYSQIVNDFQKGDIAEGYSVSREKKESFPLTVTSAQKNPTAFYLCASSSEAGNEQFFGPGTRLTVL.

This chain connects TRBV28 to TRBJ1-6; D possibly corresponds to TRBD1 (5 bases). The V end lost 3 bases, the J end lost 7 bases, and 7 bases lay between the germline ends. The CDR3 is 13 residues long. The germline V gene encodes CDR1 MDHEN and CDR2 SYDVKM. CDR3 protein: CASSFGANSPLHF. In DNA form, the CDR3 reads TGTGCCAGCAGTTTTGGGGCAAATTCACCCCTCCACTTT.

The CDR3 DNA is TGTGCCAGCAGTTACACTGCGGTCTCCTACGAGCAGTACTTC. This codes for CASSYTAVSYEQYF. V gene TRBV6-5 combines with J gene TRBJ2-7; D gene uncertain. Trimming took off 2 bases at V and 0 bases at J, with 8 bases between the two ends. Germline values: CDR1 MNHEY, CDR2 SVGAGI. The CDR3 sequence is 14 residues long.

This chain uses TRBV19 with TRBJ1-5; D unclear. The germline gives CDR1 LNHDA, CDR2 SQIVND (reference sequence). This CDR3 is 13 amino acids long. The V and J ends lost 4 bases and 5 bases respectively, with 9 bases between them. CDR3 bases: TGTGCCAGTAGTACGCAGATCGATCAGCCCCAGCATTTT. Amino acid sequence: CASSTQIDQPQHF.

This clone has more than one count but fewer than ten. CDR3 in DNA: TGTGCCAGCAGCTCTAGCGGGGAGGGCTACGAGCAGTACTTC. Translation: CASSSSGEGYEQYF. This sequence joins TRBV7-8 and TRBJ2-7, with 9 positions matching TRBD2. Germline trimming cut 4 bases from V and 3 bases from J; bases unmatched to any gene: 4. Germline-derived CDR1 and CDR2 are SGHVS and FQNEAQ. This CDR3 comprises 14 residues.

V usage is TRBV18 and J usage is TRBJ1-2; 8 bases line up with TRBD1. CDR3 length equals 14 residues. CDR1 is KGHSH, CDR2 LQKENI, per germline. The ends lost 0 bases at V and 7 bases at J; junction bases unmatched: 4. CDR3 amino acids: CASSPPGTGGGYTF. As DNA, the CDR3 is TGTGCCAGCTCACCACCGGGGACAGGAGGTGGCTACACCTTC.

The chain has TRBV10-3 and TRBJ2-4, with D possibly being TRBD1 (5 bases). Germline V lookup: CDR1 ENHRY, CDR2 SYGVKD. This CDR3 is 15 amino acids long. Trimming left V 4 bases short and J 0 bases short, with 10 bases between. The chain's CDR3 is CAISGGPLAKNIQYF. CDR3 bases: TGTGCCATCAGTGGGGGCCCCCTAGCCAAAAACATTCAGTACTTC.

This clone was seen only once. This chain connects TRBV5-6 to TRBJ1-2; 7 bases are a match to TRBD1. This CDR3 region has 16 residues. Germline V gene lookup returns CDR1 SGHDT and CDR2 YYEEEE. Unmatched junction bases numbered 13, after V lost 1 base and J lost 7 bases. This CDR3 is CASSLNPGTATPGYTF. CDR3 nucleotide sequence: TGTGCCAGCAGCTTGAACCCCGGGACAGCCACTCCTGGCTACACCTTC. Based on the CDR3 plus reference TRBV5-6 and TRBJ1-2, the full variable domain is DAGVTQSPTHLIKTRGQQVTLRCSPKSGHDTVSWYQQALGQGPQFIFQYYEEEERQRGNFPDRFSGHQFPNYSSELNVNALLLGDSALYLCASSLNPGTATPGYTFGSGTRLTVV.

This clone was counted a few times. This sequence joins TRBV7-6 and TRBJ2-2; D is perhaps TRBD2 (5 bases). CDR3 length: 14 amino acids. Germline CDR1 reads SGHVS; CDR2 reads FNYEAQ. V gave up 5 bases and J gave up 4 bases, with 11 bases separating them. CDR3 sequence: CASSTPRGTGELFF. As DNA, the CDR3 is TGTGCCAGCAGCACCCCCCGGGGCACCGGGGAGCTGTTTTTT.

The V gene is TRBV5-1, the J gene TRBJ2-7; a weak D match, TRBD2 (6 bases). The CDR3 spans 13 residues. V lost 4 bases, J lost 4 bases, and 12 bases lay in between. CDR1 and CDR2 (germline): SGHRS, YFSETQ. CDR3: CASSGTLPYEQYF. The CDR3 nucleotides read TGCGCCAGCAGCGGGACTCTTCCGTACGAGCAGTACTTC.

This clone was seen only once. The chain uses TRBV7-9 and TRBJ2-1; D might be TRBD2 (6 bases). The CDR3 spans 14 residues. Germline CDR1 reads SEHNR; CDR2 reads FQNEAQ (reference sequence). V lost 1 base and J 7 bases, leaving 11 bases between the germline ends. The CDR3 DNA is TGTGCCAGCAGCTTAGGCGGGATAAGAAATGAGCAGTTCTTC. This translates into CASSLGGIRNEQFF.

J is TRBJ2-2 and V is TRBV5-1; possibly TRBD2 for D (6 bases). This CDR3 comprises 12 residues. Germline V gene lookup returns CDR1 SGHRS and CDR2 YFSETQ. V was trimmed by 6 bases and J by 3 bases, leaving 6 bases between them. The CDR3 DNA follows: TGCGCCAGCACGGGAGACACCGGGGAGCTGTTTTTT. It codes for CASTGDTGELFF.

The chain's CDR3 is CASSYQANQPQHF. The DNA of the CDR3 is TGTGCCAGTAGTTACCAGGCGAATCAGCCCCAGCATTTT. This chain links TRBV19 with TRBJ1-5; D gene unclear. Germline CDR1 reads LNHDA; CDR2 reads SQIVND (reference sequence). The CDR3 totals 13 residues. The V end lost 5 bases, the J end lost 4 bases, and 9 bases lay between the germline ends.

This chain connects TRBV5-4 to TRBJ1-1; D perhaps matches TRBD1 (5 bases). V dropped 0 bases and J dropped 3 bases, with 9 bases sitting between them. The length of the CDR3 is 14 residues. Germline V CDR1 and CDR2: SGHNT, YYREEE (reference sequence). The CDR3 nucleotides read TGTGCCAGCAGCTTGGATAAGGGGCACACTGAAGCTTTCTTT. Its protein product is CASSLDKGHTEAFF. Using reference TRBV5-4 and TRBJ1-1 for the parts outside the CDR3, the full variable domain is ETGVTQSPTHLIKTRGQQVTLRCSSQSGHNTVSWYQQALGQGPQFIFQYYREEENGRGNFPPRFSGLQFPNYSSELNVNALELDDSALYLCASSLDKGHTEAFFGQGTRLTVV.

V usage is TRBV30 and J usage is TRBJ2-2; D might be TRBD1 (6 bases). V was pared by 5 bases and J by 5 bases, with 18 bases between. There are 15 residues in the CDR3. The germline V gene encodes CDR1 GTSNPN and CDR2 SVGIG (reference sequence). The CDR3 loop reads CAWLPGDIHTGELFF. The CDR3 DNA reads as TGTGCCTGGCTCCCAGGGGACATCCATACCGGGGAGCTGTTTTTT.

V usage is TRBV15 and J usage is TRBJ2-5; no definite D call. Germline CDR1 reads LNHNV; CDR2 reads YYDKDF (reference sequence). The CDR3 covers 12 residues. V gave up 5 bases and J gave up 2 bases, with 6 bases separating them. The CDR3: CATSVLQETQYF. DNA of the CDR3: TGTGCCACCAGCGTGTTACAAGAGACCCAGTACTTC.

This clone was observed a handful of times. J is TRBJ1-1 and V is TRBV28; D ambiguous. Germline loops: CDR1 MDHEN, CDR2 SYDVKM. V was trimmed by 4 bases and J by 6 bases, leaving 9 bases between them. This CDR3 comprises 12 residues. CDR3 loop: CASSSNLAEAFF. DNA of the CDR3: TGTGCCAGCAGTTCGAACCTAGCTGAAGCTTTCTTT. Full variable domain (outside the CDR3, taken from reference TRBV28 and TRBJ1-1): DVKVTQSSRYLVKRTGEKVFLECVQDMDHENMFWYRQDPGLGLRLIYFSYDVKMKEKGDIPEGYSVSREKKERFSLILESASTNQTSMYLCASSSNLAEAFFGQGTRLTVV.

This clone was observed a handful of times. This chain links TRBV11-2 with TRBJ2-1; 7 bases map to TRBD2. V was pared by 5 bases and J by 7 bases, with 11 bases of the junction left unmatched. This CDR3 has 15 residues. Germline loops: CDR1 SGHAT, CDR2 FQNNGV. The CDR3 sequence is CASSPELASRNEQFF. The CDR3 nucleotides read TGTGCCAGCAGCCCGGAACTAGCGAGTCGGAATGAGCAGTTCTTC.

As DNA, the CDR3 is TGTGCCAGCAGCCCAGAGACAGGAGAAAGCAATCAGCCCCAGCATTTT. This translates into CASSPETGESNQPQHF. The chain uses TRBV4-2 and TRBJ1-5, with a tentative D call TRBD1 (6 bases). Germline CDR1 and CDR2: LGHNA and YNFKEQ. Trimming cost V 4 bases and J 1 base, with 14 bases left between them. The CDR3 covers 16 residues.

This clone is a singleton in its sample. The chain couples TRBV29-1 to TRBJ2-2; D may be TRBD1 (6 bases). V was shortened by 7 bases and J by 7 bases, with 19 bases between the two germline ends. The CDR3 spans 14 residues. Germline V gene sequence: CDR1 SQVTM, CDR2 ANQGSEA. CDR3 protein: CSAGTLSGRGELFF. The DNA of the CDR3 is TGCAGCGCCGGGACATTAAGTGGTCGCGGGGAGCTGTTTTTT.

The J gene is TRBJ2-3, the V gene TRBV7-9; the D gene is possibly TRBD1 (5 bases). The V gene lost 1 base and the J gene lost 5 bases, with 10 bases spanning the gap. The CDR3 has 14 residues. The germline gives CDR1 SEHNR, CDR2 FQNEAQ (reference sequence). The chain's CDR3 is CASSLEGNKDTQYF. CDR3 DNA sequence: TGTGCCAGCAGCTTAGAGGGGAATAAAGATACGCAGTATTTT.

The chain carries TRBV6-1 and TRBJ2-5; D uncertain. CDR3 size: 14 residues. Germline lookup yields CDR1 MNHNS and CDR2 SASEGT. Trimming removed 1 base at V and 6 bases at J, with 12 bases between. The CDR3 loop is CASSEVLPLKTQYF. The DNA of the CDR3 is TGTGCCAGCAGTGAAGTTCTACCATTGAAGACCCAGTACTTC.

CDR3 sequence: CASSAGTGGVSTEAFF. The CDR3 nucleotides are TGTGCCAGCAGCGCCGGGACAGGGGGGGTAAGCACTGAAGCTTTCTTT. The chain uses TRBV9 and TRBJ1-1, with 11 bases fitting TRBD1. CDR1 and CDR2 from the germline V gene are SGDLS and YYNGEE. CDR3 length: 16 amino acids. Germline trimming cut 3 bases from V and 4 bases from J; bases unmatched to any gene: 8.

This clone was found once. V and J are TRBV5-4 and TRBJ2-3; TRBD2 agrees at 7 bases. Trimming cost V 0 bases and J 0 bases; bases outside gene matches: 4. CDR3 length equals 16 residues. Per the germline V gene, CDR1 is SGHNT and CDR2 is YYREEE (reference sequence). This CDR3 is CASSLGVAGSTDTQYF. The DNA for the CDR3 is TGTGCCAGCAGCTTGGGGGTAGCGGGTAGCACAGATACGCAGTATTTT.